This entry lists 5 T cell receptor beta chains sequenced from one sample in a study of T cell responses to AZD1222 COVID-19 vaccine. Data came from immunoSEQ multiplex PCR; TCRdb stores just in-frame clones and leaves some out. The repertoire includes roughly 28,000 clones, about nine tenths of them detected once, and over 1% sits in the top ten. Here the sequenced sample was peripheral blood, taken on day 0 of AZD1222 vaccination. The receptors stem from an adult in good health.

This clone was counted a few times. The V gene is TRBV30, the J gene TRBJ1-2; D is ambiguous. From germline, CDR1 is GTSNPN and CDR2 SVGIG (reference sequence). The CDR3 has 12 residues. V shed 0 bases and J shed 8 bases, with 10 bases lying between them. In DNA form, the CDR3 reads TGTGCCTGGAGTGTTGGCCAGCTAGGCTACACCTTC. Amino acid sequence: CAWSVGQLGYTF.

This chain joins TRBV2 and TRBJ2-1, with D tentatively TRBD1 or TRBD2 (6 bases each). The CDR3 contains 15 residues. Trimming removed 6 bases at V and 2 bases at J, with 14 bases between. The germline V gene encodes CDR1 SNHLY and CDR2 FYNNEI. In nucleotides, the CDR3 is TGTGCCAGCAGGGAGTCGGAGGGGGCCTACAATGAGCAGTTCTTC. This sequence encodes CASRESEGAYNEQFF.

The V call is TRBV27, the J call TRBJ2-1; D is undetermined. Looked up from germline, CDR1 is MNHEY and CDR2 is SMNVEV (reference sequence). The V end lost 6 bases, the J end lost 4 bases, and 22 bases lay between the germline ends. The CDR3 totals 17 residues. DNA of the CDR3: TGTGCCAGCAGCCGGAGTCGTGCTAGAACCTCATACAATGAGCAGTTCTTC. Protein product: CASSRSRARTSYNEQFF.

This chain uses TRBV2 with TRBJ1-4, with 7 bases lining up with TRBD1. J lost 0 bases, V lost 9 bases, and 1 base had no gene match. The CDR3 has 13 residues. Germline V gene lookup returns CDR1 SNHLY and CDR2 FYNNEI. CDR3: CASGTATNEKLFF. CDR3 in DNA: TGTGCCAGTGGGACAGCAACTAATGAAAAACTGTTTTTT.

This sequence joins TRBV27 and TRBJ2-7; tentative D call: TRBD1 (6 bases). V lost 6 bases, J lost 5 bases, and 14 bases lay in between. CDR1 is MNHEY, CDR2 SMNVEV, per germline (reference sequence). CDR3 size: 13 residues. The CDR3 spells CASRGQGFDEQYF. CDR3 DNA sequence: TGTGCCAGCAGAGGTCAGGGGTTCGACGAGCAGTACTTC.